These T cell receptor beta chains were read from a single sample in a study of shared clonotypes between healthy human individuals. The protocol was immunoSEQ multiplex PCR, while the TCRdb copy is restricted to in-frame clones and leaves out a portion. Of more than 400,000 clones detected, about 96% appear once; the ten largest clones hold about 0.068%. Sequenced material: naive CD4+ T cells sorted from blood. These receptors originate from a woman aged 25 to 39 in good health. Both conserved end residues are part of each CDR3. A D gene is named only where the DNA matches it firmly. Size tells how often a clone was seen (once, few, many) or the class of an expanded clone, and some rows leave it out.

>TRBV6-6|-|-|14|TRBJ1-5
CASNPRRGNQPQHF
TGTGCCAGCAACCCTCGACGTGGCAATCAGCCCCAGCATTTT
>TRBV6-5|-|-|15|TRBJ1-3
CASTTPSGTGNTIYF
-
>TRBV10-2|-|-|13|TRBJ1-1
CASRKAEYTEAFF
TGCGCCAGCAGGAAAGCAGAGTACACTGAAGCTTTCTTT
>TRBV27|-|-|16|TRBJ2-5
CASSPPPLSGRETQYF
TGTGCCAGCAGTCCCCCACCTCTTTCGGGGAGGGAGACCCAGTACTTC
>TRBV13|TRBD1|-|15|TRBJ1-2
CASSLGDRVNYGYTF
TGTGCCAGCAGCTTAGGGGACAGGGTAAACTATGGCTACACCTTC
>TRBV6-1|TRBD2|-|15|TRBJ2-7
CASSVEAGALYEQYF
TGTGCCAGCAGTGTTGAAGCGGGAGCCCTCTACGAGCAGTACTTC
>TRBV19|TRBD2|-|15|TRBJ2-7
CAGRATSGKSYEQYF
TGTGCCGGTAGGGCAACTAGCGGGAAATCCTACGAGCAGTACTTC
>TRBV28|-|-|16|TRBJ2-7
CASRYEVTAGYPKQYF
TGTGCCAGCAGATATGAGGTGACAGCCGGCTACCCCAAGCAGTACTTC
>TRBV5-8|-|-|11|TRBJ2-7
CASSSSYEQYF
TGTGCCAGCAGCTCCTCCTACGAGCAGTACTTC
>TRBV5-1|-|-|15|TRBJ1-1
CASSPLGGQNTEAFF
TGCGCCAGCAGCCCCCTAGGGGGTCAGAACACTGAAGCTTTCTTT
>TRBV15|-|once|17|TRBJ1-5
CATSRARQTYSNQPQHF
TGTGCCACCAGCAGAGCAAGACAGACATATAGCAATCAGCCCCAGCATTTT
>TRBV5-8|-|-|14|TRBJ1-1
CASSFRSPGTEAFF
TGTGCCAGCAGCTTCAGGTCACCGGGAACTGAAGCTTTCTTT
>TRBV9|-|-|13|TRBJ1-2
CASSAGDGYGYTF
TGTGCCAGCAGCGCAGGCGACGGATATGGCTACACCTTC
>TRBV11-2|-|-|14|TRBJ2-7
CASTAGLFAYEQYF
TGTGCCAGCACCGCCGGGTTGTTTGCCTACGAGCAGTACTTC
>TRBV21-1|-|-|14|TRBJ2-3
CASSNLQGTDTQYF
TGTGCCAGCAGCAACCTACAGGGGACAGATACGCAGTATTTT
>TRBV5-4|TRBD2|-|11|TRBJ2-7
CASSLFGGSYF
TGTGCCAGCAGCTTGTTTGGCGGGAGCTACTTC
>TRBV6-5|-|-|13|TRBJ1-3
CASSPLGGNTIYF
TGTGCCAGCAGTCCTCTGGGTGGAAACACCATATATTTT
>TRBV5-1|TRBD2|-|18|TRBJ2-2
CASSLARGRTDWAGELFF
TGCGCCAGCAGCTTGGCACGCGGGAGGACCGATTGGGCCGGGGAGCTGTTTTTT
>TRBV6-1|-|-|11|TRBJ2-7
CASRNRWEQYF
TGTGCCAGCCGGAATCGGTGGGAGCAGTACTTC
>TRBV19|-|once|13|TRBJ2-5
CASSSTGRETQYF
TGTGCCAGTAGTAGCACAGGGAGAGAGACCCAGTACTTC
>TRBV11-3|TRBD1|-|15|TRBJ2-3
CASSPTGVDTDTQYF
TGTGCCAGCAGCCCTACAGGGGTCGACACAGATACGCAGTATTTT
>TRBV6-1|-|-|13|TRBJ1-2
CASSERAPYGYTF
TGTGCCAGCAGTGAAAGGGCACCGTATGGCTACACCTTC
>TRBV5-1|TRBD2|-|17|TRBJ2-2
CASSLGASGKATGELFF
TGCGCCAGCAGCTTGGGGGCTAGCGGCAAAGCCACCGGGGAGCTGTTTTTT
>TRBV27|TRBD2|-|18|TRBJ2-7
CASSFKTSGRAMSYEQYF
TGTGCCAGCAGTTTCAAGACTAGCGGGAGGGCCATGTCCTACGAGCAGTACTTC
>TRBV7-9|TRBD2|-|19|TRBJ2-5
CASSPSWLQGTSGTETQYF
TGTGCCAGCAGCCCCAGTTGGCTACAGGGGACTAGCGGGACCGAGACCCAGTACTTC
>TRBV28|TRBD1|-|14|TRBJ1-5
CASRGGQFNQPQHF
TGTGCCAGCAGGGGGGGACAGTTTAATCAGCCCCAGCATTTT
>TRBV19|TRBD1|-|15|TRBJ2-7
CASSTSGTAAYEQYF
TGTGCCAGTAGTACTTCAGGGACAGCGGCCTACGAGCAGTACTTC
>TRBV10-1|-|-|14|TRBJ2-2
CASSERLYTGELFF
TGCGCCAGCAGTGAGAGGCTCTACACCGGGGAGCTGTTTTTT
>TRBV29-1|-|once|14|TRBJ1-5
CSVEKIVSNQPQHF
TGCAGCGTTGAAAAGATTGTCAGCAATCAGCCCCAGCATTTT
>TRBV30|-|-|15|TRBJ1-4
CAWSFGYLGGEKLFF
TGTGCCTGGAGTTTCGGGTACCTTGGTGGGGAAAAACTGTTTTTT
>TRBV2|TRBD1|-|14|TRBJ1-1
CASTLEGALGEAFF
TGTGCCAGCACCTTGGAGGGGGCCTTGGGCGAAGCTTTCTTT
>TRBV29-1|-|-|15|TRBJ2-1
CSATKGSRTYNEQFF
TGCAGCGCGACAAAGGGGTCCCGAACGTACAATGAGCAGTTCTTC
>TRBV11-2|-|-|18|TRBJ1-3
CASSSLGLKKLTGNTIYF
TGTGCCAGCAGCTCTCTGGGACTAAAAAAACTTACTGGAAACACCATATATTTT
>TRBV5-5|TRBD1|-|16|TRBJ2-2
CASSLAGTGIAGELFF
TGTGCCAGCAGCTTGGCCGGGACAGGGATCGCCGGGGAGCTGTTTTTT
>TRBV6-5|TRBD2|-|15|TRBJ2-7
CASSPGLAGAYEQYF
TGTGCCAGCAGTCCCGGACTAGCGGGAGCCTACGAGCAGTACTTC
>TRBV28|-|few|13|TRBJ1-5
CASSQGSSQPQHF
TGTGCCAGCAGCCAAGGGAGTAGCCAGCCCCAGCATTTT
>TRBV27|-|-|17|TRBJ2-1
CASRRLVETLAYNEQFF
TGTGCCAGCAGGCGGCTTGTGGAGACCCTCGCCTACAATGAGCAGTTCTTC
>TRBV28|-|-|14|TRBJ1-3
CASSLRASGNTIYF
TGTGCCAGCTCGTTGCGGGCTAGTGGAAACACCATATATTTT
>TRBV4-2|TRBD2|-|15|TRBJ2-7
CASATSGTSAYEQYF
TGTGCCAGCGCAACATCCGGGACTAGCGCTTACGAGCAGTACTTC
>TRBV7-2|TRBD1|-|15|TRBJ1-1
CASSLGTGMGTEAFF
TGTGCCAGCAGCCTTGGGACAGGGATGGGCACTGAAGCTTTCTTT
>TRBV11-2|TRBD2|-|14|TRBJ2-7
CASSLELADYEQYF
TGTGCCAGCAGCTTAGAACTAGCGGACTACGAGCAGTACTTC
>TRBV18|TRBD2|-|15|TRBJ2-7
CASSSVAGPSYEQYF
TGTGCCAGCTCATCCGTAGCGGGACCCTCCTACGAGCAGTACTTC
>TRBV6-6|TRBD1|-|14|TRBJ2-5
CASSPDRFQETQYF
TGTGCCAGCAGTCCGGACAGGTTCCAAGAGACCCAGTACTTC
>TRBV28|TRBD1|few|16|TRBJ1-5
CASSWDGTGGNQPQHF
TGTGCCAGCAGTTGGGACGGGACAGGGGGCAATCAGCCCCAGCATTTT
>TRBV5-6|TRBD2|-|14|TRBJ2-7
CASRQLAGIGEQYF
TGTGCCAGCAGGCAACTAGCGGGAATAGGCGAGCAGTACTTC
>TRBV27|-|-|14|TRBJ1-5
CASRRQNSNQPQHF
TGTGCCAGCAGACGACAGAATAGCAATCAGCCCCAGCATTTT
>TRBV5-1|TRBD2|-|15|TRBJ2-1
CASLKETSGSGEQFF
TGCGCCAGCCTAAAGGAGACTAGCGGGAGTGGGGAGCAGTTCTTC
>TRBV19|-|-|14|TRBJ2-1
CASSWQHTYNEQFF
TGTGCCAGTAGTTGGCAGCATACCTACAATGAGCAGTTCTTC
>TRBV29-1|TRBD2|once|14|TRBJ2-3
CSVEALAAPHTQYF
TGCAGCGTTGAAGCACTAGCGGCCCCCCATACGCAGTATTTT
>TRBV29-1|-|once|14|TRBJ1-3
CSVLLPYSGNTIYF
TGCAGCGTTCTGCTCCCATACTCTGGAAACACCATATATTTT
>TRBV28|-|-|14|TRBJ2-7
CASSRAGLSYEQYF
TGTGCCAGCAGCCGTGCCGGTCTTTCCTACGAGCAGTACTTC
>TRBV28|-|-|13|TRBJ2-5
CASSSPYQETQYF
TGTGCCAGCAGTTCGCCGTACCAAGAGACCCAGTACTTC
>TRBV28|-|-|12|TRBJ2-1
CASSLTRVEQFF
TGTGCCAGCAGCCTGACGAGGGTTGAGCAGTTCTTC
>TRBV7-6|-|-|14|TRBJ2-4
CASSSGLNGGIQYF
TGTGCCAGCAGCTCGGGATTAAATGGAGGGATTCAGTACTTC
>TRBV6-6|-|-|15|TRBJ2-1
CASSLPGTPYNEQFF
TGTGCCAGCAGCTTACCCGGGACTCCCTACAATGAGCAGTTCTTC
>TRBV28|TRBD2|-|14|TRBJ2-7
CASRTSGSLYEQYF
TGTGCCAGTAGGACTAGCGGGAGTCTTTACGAGCAGTACTTC
>TRBV28|TRBD2|-|19|TRBJ2-7
CASTPVYPAGGYRAYEQYF
TGTGCCAGCACCCCGGTGTACCCAGCGGGAGGGTATAGAGCCTACGAGCAGTACTTC
>TRBV30|-|-|14|TRBJ2-7
CAYLRQFPTYEQYF
TGTGCCTACCTGAGACAGTTCCCGACCTACGAGCAGTACTTC
>TRBV7-3|-|-|14|TRBJ2-3
CASSRTGGTDTQYF
TGTGCCAGCAGCCGGACCGGGGGCACAGATACGCAGTATTTT
>TRBV2|-|-|15|TRBJ1-3
CASSPRDLSGNTIYF
TGTGCCAGCAGCCCTAGGGACCTCTCTGGAAACACCATATATTTT